The 27 T cell receptor beta chains reported below all come from one sample, sequenced in a study of molecular identifiers for immune sequencing clone quantification. Via MiXCR, TCRdb re-called the PCR reads, giving one row per CDR3 protein. The data hold approximately 550,000 distinct CDR3 sequences, with roughly 24% observed a single time. Specimen: naive CD8+ T cells from blood, with Jurkat cell RNA spiked in. Subset denoted: FACS-sorted CD8+CD4-CCR7+CD45RA+ naive T cells. These receptors originate from a human donor in good health. Some libraries in this study had Jurkat cell RNA spiked in.

This clonotype was observed at least ten times. In nucleotides, the CDR3 is TGTGCCAGCAGTTACCACGGCGGGGGGGTCACAGATACGCAGTATTTT. Amino acid sequence: CASSYHGGGVTDTQYF. The J gene is TRBJ2-3, the V gene TRBV6-5, with 9 bases fitting TRBD2. The germline V gene encodes CDR1 MNHEY and CDR2 SVGAGI. The CDR3 loop spans 16 amino acids. The junction had 5 bases not matched to a gene; V was cut back by 2 bases and J by 2 bases.

This clonotype showed up many times. The DNA is left out, because the CDR3 cannot be placed on it with certainty; the CDR3 is given as TCRdb lists it. The V call is TRBV5-1, the J call TRBJ1-3. Germline V CDR1 and CDR2: SGHRS, YFSETQ. From its first to its last residue, the CDR3 has 17 amino acids. The CDR3 reads CASSNSSASELETPYIF.

This clonotype was observed a handful of times. The junction and the germline gene differ at one end; a read error may be behind it. This chain's CDR3 is CATSRDRFEALF. DNA for the CDR3: TGTGCCACCAGCAGGGACAGGTTTGAAGCTCTCTTT. V and J are TRBV15 and TRBJ1-1, with 7 bases lining up with TRBD1. Germline values: CDR1 LNHNV, CDR2 YYDKDF (reference sequence). The CDR3 is 12 amino acids.

As to this clonotype: It is likely a read error, because the conserved phenylalanine at the end of the CDR3 is missing. This sequence joins TRBV11-2 and TRBJ2-6, with 12 bases matching TRBD1. Trimming cost V 4 bases and J 1 base; bases outside gene matches: 5. CDR1 and CDR2 from the germline V gene are SGHAT and FQNNGV. The CDR3 loop spans 18 amino acids. For the CDR3, the DNA is TGTGCCAGCAGCTCCCGGGACAGGGGGCTTTCTGGGGCCAACGTCCTGACTTGC. This gives the protein CASSSRDRGLSGANVLTC.

This clonotype was recorded at least ten times. This chain links TRBV27 with TRBJ2-3; D not resolved. Germline loops: CDR1 MNHEY, CDR2 SMNVEV (reference sequence). The length of the CDR3 is 12 residues. Trimming stripped 7 bases from V and 2 bases from J, with 7 bases between. The CDR3 region is CASTSLTDTQYF. The CDR3 nucleotides read TGTGCCAGCACCTCACTCACAGATACGCAGTATTTT.

This clonotype occurred many times. The chain joins TRBV4-1 to TRBJ1-4, with D hard to call. Germline assignment: CDR1 MGHRA and CDR2 YSYEKL. The CDR3 runs 16 residues. The V end lost 2 bases, the J end lost 8 bases, and 18 bases lay between the germline ends. The CDR3, as DNA: TGCGCCAGCAGCCAACCTGGGATCGTCGGGGAGGAAAAACTGTTTTTT. Its translation is CASSQPGIVGEEKLFF.

This chain uses TRBV19 with TRBJ2-3; 7 bases agree with TRBD2. The germline gives CDR1 LNHDA, CDR2 SQIVND (reference sequence). V gave up 5 bases and J gave up 4 bases; unmatched junction bases: 9. The CDR3 totals 15 residues. CDR3 in DNA: TGTGCCAGTAGTTGGGGGGGAGGGACTCCAGATACGCAGTATTTT. It codes for CASSWGGGTPDTQYF.

Points on this clonotype: This may be a read error, as it is one base from a much larger clone. CDR3 residues: CACSHTGSSYEQYF. The CDR3 DNA reads as TGTGCCTGCAGTCACACAGGGAGCTCCTACGAGCAGTACTTC. This chain links TRBV12-3 or TRBV12-4 with TRBJ2-7, with D maybe TRBD1 (6 bases). This CDR3 contains 14 residues.

This sequence joins TRBV12-3 or TRBV12-4 and TRBJ1-1; D gene unclear. This CDR3 has 16 residues. V lost 1 base and J 0 bases, leaving 12 bases between the germline ends. CDR3 protein: CASSLVEGQLNTEAFF. The CDR3 DNA sequence: TGTGCCAGCAGTTTAGTGGAGGGTCAGCTGAACACTGAAGCTTTCTTT.

The chain links TRBV9 to TRBJ1-1; the D gene is possibly TRBD1 (5 bases). Germline CDR1 SGDLS, CDR2 YYNGEE. The CDR3 is 13 amino acids. The ends were cut back, 6 bases at V and 1 base at J, with 10 bases in the middle. CDR3 coding DNA: TGTGCCAGCACTGCAGGGCCGAACACTGAAGCTTTCTTT. This gives the protein CASTAGPNTEAFF. Together with reference TRBV9 and TRBJ1-1, the CDR3 gives the full variable domain: DSGVTQTPKHLITATGQRVTLRCSPRSGDLSVYWYQQSLDQGLQFLIQYYNGEERAKGNILERFSAQQFPDLHSELNLSSLELGDSALYFCASTAGPNTEAFFGQGTRLTVV.

This clonotype came up a few times. The V and J genes are TRBV27 and TRBJ2-2; D unresolved. Trimming took 2 bases from V and 3 from J, leaving 7 bases between them. CDR3 length: 14 amino acids. The germline V gene has CDR1 MNHEY and CDR2 SMNVEV (reference sequence). CDR3 sequence reads: CASSLIPYTGELFF. The DNA of the CDR3 is TGTGCCAGCAGTTTAATTCCTTACACCGGGGAGCTGTTTTTT.

This clonotype was counted many times. The V call is TRBV15, the J call TRBJ2-1; D is unclear. The CDR3 extends over 15 amino acids. The V gene lost 0 bases and the J gene lost 0 bases, with 6 bases spanning the gap. From germline, CDR1 is LNHNV and CDR2 YYDKDF (reference sequence). In DNA, the CDR3 is TGTGCCACCAGCAGAGAGGGGAACTCCTACAATGAGCAGTTCTTC. This encodes CATSREGNSYNEQFF.

This clonotype was observed a handful of times. The V gene is TRBV6-5, the J gene TRBJ2-3; TRBD2 matches 8 bases. Trimming took 6 bases from V and 2 from J; bases not matched to a gene: 10. CDR1 is MNHEY, CDR2 SVGAGI, per germline. The length of the CDR3 is 16 residues. The CDR3 loop is CASSRTPGGVTDTQYF. DNA of the CDR3: TGTGCCAGCAGCAGGACCCCGGGGGGGGTCACAGATACGCAGTATTTT.

This clonotype has a handful of counts. This is likely a read error, given that the CDR3 carries no conserved phenylalanine or tryptophan at its end. The V call is TRBV4-3, the J call TRBJ1-1, with D maybe TRBD1 (5 bases). CDR1 is LGHNA, CDR2 YSLEER, per germline. The CDR3 sequence is 14 residues long. V was shortened by 1 base and J by 3 bases, with 9 bases between the two germline ends. In DNA form, the CDR3 reads TGCGCCAGCAGCCAAGGAACAGGAGACACTGAAGCTTTCATT. Amino acids: CASSQGTGDTEAFI.

This clonotype was seen repeatedly, ten times or more. The genes are TRBV27 and TRBJ2-7; 7 positions agree with TRBD2. Germline V gene sequence: CDR1 MNHEY, CDR2 SMNVEV (reference sequence). The CDR3 consists of 14 residues. With V trimmed by 6 bases and J by 0 bases, 5 bases remained unmatched. This chain's CDR3 is CASSPRTSSYEQYF. DNA for the CDR3: TGTGCCAGCAGCCCGAGGACTAGCTCCTACGAGCAGTACTTC.

This clonotype has a count of ten or more. The chain recombines TRBV29-1 with TRBJ1-1; D is perhaps TRBD1 (5 bases). CDR1 is SQVTM, CDR2 ANQGSEA, per germline. The CDR3 covers 10 residues. CDR3 DNA: TGCAGTGGGGACTCCACCCAAGCTTTCTTT. It is translated as CSGDSTQAFF.

The gene calls are TRBV7-9 and TRBJ2-7; a weak D match, TRBD2 (5 bases). This CDR3 is 13 amino acids long. Germline V lookup: CDR1 SEHNR, CDR2 FQNEAQ (reference sequence). The V end was cut by 5 bases, the J end by 3 bases, with 11 bases between. The CDR3 reads CASSDGEHYEQYF. CDR3 nucleotide sequence: TGTGCCAGCAGCGACGGGGAACACTACGAGCAGTACTTC.

This clonotype was detected ten times or more. The rearrangement uses TRBV4-1 and TRBJ1-1, with D hard to call. Trimming removed 0 bases at V and 6 bases at J, with 11 bases between. The germline gives CDR1 MGHRA, CDR2 YSYEKL. This CDR3 has 14 residues. The CDR3 region is CASSQEKDFAEAFF. The DNA for the CDR3 is TGCGCCAGCAGCCAAGAGAAGGACTTCGCTGAAGCTTTCTTT.

In regard to this clonotype: Germline is not matched at one junction end, which may reflect a read error. The J gene is TRBJ1-3, the V gene TRBV7-2, with unresolved D. The CDR3 consists of 15 residues. CDR1 and CDR2 from the germline V gene are SGHTA and FQGNSA. DNA for the CDR3: TGTGCCAGCGGCTTATATCCGTCCTCTGGAAACACCATATATTTT. It yields the protein CASGLYPSSGNTIYF.

On this clonotype: A read error may explain this, as a much larger clone is one base away. The chain joins TRBV28 to TRBJ2-7; D not certain. Germline CDR1 reads MDHEN; CDR2 reads SYDVKM. The CDR3 totals 17 residues. The CDR3 DNA is TGTGCCTGCAGTTTGGCCCTCCTTGGGCATAGCTCCTACGAGCAGTACTTC. Translated, it gives CACSLALLGHSSYEQYF.

The chain joins TRBV6-5 to TRBJ2-3; weak D call: TRBD1 (5 bases). Germline V gives CDR1 MNHEY, CDR2 SVGAGI. CDR3 size: 13 residues. Trimming removed 0 bases from V and 7 bases from J, with 8 bases in between. The CDR3 bases are TGTGCCAGCAGTTACTCTGGGGCGAATACGCAGTATTTT. This sequence encodes CASSYSGANTQYF.

The sample holds a few counts of this clonotype. The chain is built from TRBV7-9 and TRBJ1-3; D might be TRBD1 (5 bases). Germline V CDR1 and CDR2: SEHNR, FQNEAQ (reference sequence). The CDR3 length is 16 residues. Trimming stripped 3 bases from V and 1 base from J, with 13 bases between. In nucleotides, the CDR3 is TGTGCCAGCAGCTTCCGCGTCGGGGGTTCTGGAAACACCATATATTTT. Translation: CASSFRVGGSGNTIYF.

This clonotype was found many times. The V and J genes are TRBV30 and TRBJ2-1; D is possibly TRBD1 (6 bases). The V end was cut by 1 base, the J end by 6 bases, with 7 bases between. CDR1 is GTSNPN, CDR2 SVGIG, per germline (reference sequence). The CDR3 has 12 amino acids. This chain's CDR3 is CAWSGTANEQFF. The CDR3 nucleotides read TGTGCCTGGAGTGGGACAGCCAATGAGCAGTTCTTC.

This clonotype has more than one count but fewer than ten. The CDR3 region is CASSVPRQGLNTGELFF. CDR3 in DNA: TGTGCCAGCAGCGTCCCACGACAGGGATTGAACACCGGGGAGCTGTTTTTT. The genes are TRBV9 and TRBJ2-2, with TRBD1 matching 7 bases. Germline trimming cut 2 bases from V and 1 base from J; bases unmatched to any gene: 8. Per the germline V gene, CDR1 is SGDLS and CDR2 is YYNGEE. The CDR3 runs 17 residues.

The chain combines TRBV4-3 with TRBJ2-1; D call uncertain. Germline V gene lookup returns CDR1 LGHNA and CDR2 YSLEER. This CDR3 spans 16 amino acids. V was trimmed by 1 base and J by 2 bases, leaving 12 bases between them. The CDR3 nucleotides are TGCGCCAGCAGCCAAGGTATAGGGTTAGCCTACAATGAGCAGTTCTTC. The encoded protein is CASSQGIGLAYNEQFF.

The chain carries TRBV27 and TRBJ2-1; the match to TRBD2 covers 10 bases. This CDR3 spans 20 amino acids. The trim removed 5 bases at V and 9 bases at J, leaving 25 bases unmatched. Germline V gene data show CDR1 as MNHEY and CDR2 as SMNVEV (reference sequence). CDR3 DNA: TGTGCCAGCAGTCCAGGGACACCCATATCTAGCGGGGGACCCGTAGGTGAGCAGTTCTTC. Translated, it gives CASSPGTPISSGGPVGEQFF.

Concerning this clonotype itself: A much more abundant neighbour one base away suggests this may be a read error. The CDR3: CASSAPETGRQNIQYF. The DNA of the CDR3 is TGTGCCAGCAGCGCTCCCGAGACAGGCCGGCAAAACATTCAGTACTTC. The chain joins TRBV13 to TRBJ2-4; TRBD1 is a possible D gene (6 bases). Germline V gives CDR1 PRHDT, CDR2 FYEKMQ (reference sequence). The V end lost 5 bases, the J end lost 5 bases, and 19 bases lay between the germline ends. The CDR3 is made up of 16 amino acids.